The rows below give T cell receptor beta chains drawn from one sample of a study of T cells in Graves' hyperthyroidism and ophthalmopathy. TCRdb re-called the multiplex PCR reads with MiXCR, one entry per CDR3 protein. In the table there are 300,000 to 350,000 distinct CDR3 sequences, around a fifth of which are singletons. The sequenced material came from blood. The receptor source for this set is a woman aged 45-65 years with Graves' hyperthyroidism. Each CDR3 is given with its conserved first and last residue. D genes are given only for firm matches. Clone size is given for some rows only: seen once, a few or many times, or a class if the clone is expanded.

clone size: few
D gene: -
CDR3 length: 15
J gene: TRBJ1-5
V gene: TRBV30
CDR3 DNA: TGTGCCTGGACCCCCCCCGACAGACCCAATCAGCCCCAGCATTTT
CDR3 protein: CAWTPPDRPNQPQHF

clone size: few
D gene: -
CDR3 length: 13
J gene: TRBJ2-5
V gene: TRBV13
CDR3 DNA: TGTGCCAGCAGCCGACCCAGGGAAGAGACCCAGTACTTC
CDR3 protein: CASSRPREETQYF

clone size: few
D gene: TRBD2
CDR3 length: 16
J gene: TRBJ2-3
V gene: TRBV12-3/TRBV12-4
CDR3 DNA: TGTGCCAGCATTGGTGAGGGACTAGCTTTTACAGATACGCAGTATTTT
CDR3 protein: CASIGEGLAFTDTQYF

clone size: few
D gene: -
CDR3 length: 14
J gene: TRBJ1-5
V gene: TRBV2
CDR3 DNA: TGTGCCAGCAGTGAAGGGGCGTCCAATCAGCCCCAGCATTTT
CDR3 protein: CASSEGASNQPQHF

clone size: -
D gene: -
CDR3 length: 16
J gene: TRBJ1-3
V gene: TRBV10-1
CDR3 DNA: TGCGCCAGCAGTGTCTCCTATTCGGAATCTGGAAACACCATATATTTT
CDR3 protein: CASSVSYSESGNTIYF

clone size: -
D gene: TRBD2
CDR3 length: 17
J gene: TRBJ2-3
V gene: TRBV24-1
CDR3 DNA: TGTGCCACCAGTGATCGACTAGCGGGTGCTCAGGGGGATACGCAGTATTTT
CDR3 protein: CATSDRLAGAQGDTQYF

clone size: many
D gene: TRBD1
CDR3 length: 16
J gene: TRBJ2-7
V gene: TRBV5-1
CDR3 DNA: TGCGCCAGCAGCGAGCCGGGACAGGGGGTTCCCTACGAGCAGTACTTC
CDR3 protein: CASSEPGQGVPYEQYF

clone size: once
D gene: -
CDR3 length: 14
J gene: TRBJ2-7
V gene: TRBV27
CDR3 DNA: TGTGCCAGCAGTTTATACAGGGTTTCCTACGAGCAGTACTTC
CDR3 protein: CASSLYRVSYEQYF

clone size: -
D gene: -
CDR3 length: 12
J gene: TRBJ1-2
V gene: TRBV20-1
CDR3 DNA: TGCAGTGCTAGTGGGGGTATTATTGGCTACACCTTC
CDR3 protein: CSASGGIIGYTF

clone size: -
D gene: -
CDR3 length: 14
J gene: TRBJ2-1
V gene: TRBV20-1
CDR3 DNA: TGCAGTGCCCCGCCGCGTACTACCTACAATGAGCAGTTCTTC
CDR3 protein: CSAPPRTTYNEQFF

clone size: many
D gene: TRBD2
CDR3 length: 16
J gene: TRBJ2-3
V gene: TRBV5-1
CDR3 DNA: TGCGCCAGCAGCCCGGGACTAGCGTTCAGCACAGATACGCAGTATTTT
CDR3 protein: CASSPGLAFSTDTQYF

clone size: many
D gene: TRBD1
CDR3 length: 15
J gene: TRBJ2-5
V gene: TRBV3-1
CDR3 DNA: TGTGCCAGCAGCCAAGCGACAGGGGCCCAAGAGACCCAGTACTTC
CDR3 protein: CASSQATGAQETQYF

clone size: -
D gene: -
CDR3 length: 14
J gene: TRBJ1-6
V gene: TRBV7-9
CDR3 DNA: TGTGCCAGCAGCGGAACAGGGCCCGTTAAATCCCTCCACTTT
CDR3 protein: CASSGTGPVKSLHF

clone size: many
D gene: TRBD1
CDR3 length: 15
J gene: TRBJ2-1
V gene: TRBV27
CDR3 DNA: TGTGCCAGCAGGAGGGGGCCTGGGCAGGTAAATGAGCAGTTCTTC
CDR3 protein: CASRRGPGQVNEQFF

clone size: few
D gene: TRBD2
CDR3 length: 15
J gene: TRBJ2-3
V gene: TRBV11-3
CDR3 DNA: TGTGCCAGCAGCTTAGGGACTAGCGTAGAAGATACGCAGTATTTT
CDR3 protein: CASSLGTSVEDTQYF

clone size: many
D gene: -
CDR3 length: 11
J gene: TRBJ2-7
V gene: TRBV28
CDR3 DNA: TGTGCCAGCAGTGTTCTCTACGAGCAGTACTTC
CDR3 protein: CASSVLYEQYF

clone size: many
D gene: TRBD2
CDR3 length: 17
J gene: TRBJ2-7
V gene: TRBV19
CDR3 DNA: TGTGCCAGTAGTCGGACTAGCGGGAGGACCGTAACCTACGAGCAGTACTTC
CDR3 protein: CASSRTSGRTVTYEQYF

clone size: many
D gene: -
CDR3 length: 13
J gene: TRBJ2-1
V gene: TRBV5-1
CDR3 DNA: TGCGCCAGCGGAGAGGCACAGGGCGGGGAGCAGTTCTTC
CDR3 protein: CASGEAQGGEQFF

clone size: many
D gene: -
CDR3 length: 14
J gene: TRBJ2-7
V gene: TRBV7-8
CDR3 DNA: TGTGCCAGCAGCCCCCGGGGCGGAGCCTACGAGCAGTACTTC
CDR3 protein: CASSPRGGAYEQYF

clone size: -
D gene: -
CDR3 length: 12
J gene: TRBJ2-7
V gene: TRBV28
CDR3 DNA: TGTGCCAGCAGTTTTTCGAGGTACGAGCAGTACTTC
CDR3 protein: CASSFSRYEQYF

clone size: many
D gene: -
CDR3 length: 11
J gene: TRBJ2-1
V gene: TRBV12-3/TRBV12-4
CDR3 DNA: TGTGCCAGCAGTTTGCGGAAGGAGCAGTTCTTC
CDR3 protein: CASSLRKEQFF

clone size: -
D gene: TRBD1
CDR3 length: 16
J gene: TRBJ2-6
V gene: TRBV5-8
CDR3 DNA: TGTGCCAGCAGACCTACAGGGGTCTCTGGGGCCAACGTCCTGACTTTC
CDR3 protein: CASRPTGVSGANVLTF

clone size: -
D gene: TRBD1
CDR3 length: 14
J gene: TRBJ2-2
V gene: TRBV6-1
CDR3 DNA: TGTGCCAGCGAGAAGGAAGGGGGCACCGGGGAGCTGGTTTTT
CDR3 protein: CASEKEGGTGELVF

clone size: many
D gene: -
CDR3 length: 15
J gene: TRBJ2-2
V gene: TRBV6-1
CDR3 DNA: TGTGCCAGCAGTGAGGCAGGCCGAGGGGGGGGGGAGCTGTTTTTT
CDR3 protein: CASSEAGRGGGELFF

clone size: many
D gene: -
CDR3 length: 14
J gene: TRBJ2-1
V gene: TRBV20-1
CDR3 DNA: TGCAGTGCAAAAGCGGTCAGCTCCTACAATGAGCAGTTCTTC
CDR3 protein: CSAKAVSSYNEQFF

clone size: many
D gene: -
CDR3 length: 15
J gene: TRBJ2-1
V gene: TRBV6-2/TRBV6-3
CDR3 DNA: TGTGCCAGCAGCCGCCGTGGGGGGCTCTACAATGAGCAGTTCTTC
CDR3 protein: CASSRRGGLYNEQFF

clone size: -
D gene: -
CDR3 length: 14
J gene: TRBJ2-7
V gene: TRBV3-1
CDR3 DNA: TGTGCCAGCAGCCCGTCGGGACTCCGTCGGGAGCAGTACTTC
CDR3 protein: CASSPSGLRREQYF

clone size: many
D gene: -
CDR3 length: 14
J gene: TRBJ2-7
V gene: TRBV11-2
CDR3 DNA: TGTGCCAGCAGCCACCTCGAGGGCCGGGCCGAGCAGTACTTC
CDR3 protein: CASSHLEGRAEQYF

clone size: few
D gene: TRBD1
CDR3 length: 14
J gene: TRBJ2-7
V gene: TRBV7-9
CDR3 DNA: TGTGCCAGCAGCTTAGCGCGGACAGGGAATGAGCAGTACTTC
CDR3 protein: CASSLARTGNEQYF

clone size: many
D gene: -
CDR3 length: 17
J gene: TRBJ1-1
V gene: TRBV2
CDR3 DNA: TGTGCCAGCAGTGTTCACTTCGGAGGGCTTGGAGGGACTGAAGCTTTCTTT
CDR3 protein: CASSVHFGGLGGTEAFF

clone size: few
D gene: -
CDR3 length: 13
J gene: TRBJ1-1
V gene: TRBV14
CDR3 DNA: TGTGCCAGCAGCCAAGATATCAACACTGAAGCTTTCTTT
CDR3 protein: CASSQDINTEAFF

clone size: few
D gene: -
CDR3 length: 15
J gene: TRBJ2-1
V gene: TRBV9
CDR3 DNA: TGTGCCAGCAGCGTAATGGGCAAAGCGCCGAATGAGCAGTTCTTC
CDR3 protein: CASSVMGKAPNEQFF

clone size: many
D gene: -
CDR3 length: 14
J gene: TRBJ1-1
V gene: TRBV27
CDR3 DNA: TGTGCCAGCAGTTCGGGGACGAGAAAGACTGAAGCTTTCTTT
CDR3 protein: CASSSGTRKTEAFF

clone size: once
D gene: -
CDR3 length: 11
J gene: TRBJ1-1
V gene: TRBV28
CDR3 DNA: TGTGCCAGCAGTTTTCGATCTGAAGCTTTCTTT
CDR3 protein: CASSFRSEAFF

clone size: many
D gene: -
CDR3 length: 14
J gene: TRBJ1-2
V gene: TRBV19
CDR3 DNA: TGTGCCAGTAGCCTAGTCGGCAGGAGGAATGGCTACACCTTC
CDR3 protein: CASSLVGRRNGYTF

clone size: few
D gene: TRBD2
CDR3 length: 13
J gene: TRBJ2-7
V gene: TRBV29-1
CDR3 DNA: TGCAGCGTACATAGCGGGAGGACCTACGAGCAGTACTTC
CDR3 protein: CSVHSGRTYEQYF

clone size: few
D gene: -
CDR3 length: 14
J gene: TRBJ1-5
V gene: TRBV27
CDR3 DNA: TGTGCCAGCAGGTACGCAGGTAGCAATCAGCCCCAGCATTTT
CDR3 protein: CASRYAGSNQPQHF

clone size: once
D gene: -
CDR3 length: 17
J gene: TRBJ2-3
V gene: TRBV20-1
CDR3 DNA: TGCAGTGCTAGAGCCCATGGAGGGACAAGGGAGACAGATACGCAGTATTTT
CDR3 protein: CSARAHGGTRETDTQYF

clone size: many
D gene: -
CDR3 length: 16
J gene: TRBJ2-2
V gene: TRBV30
CDR3 DNA: TGTGCCTGGAGTGTACCAAGTATTGAACCAGCCGGGGAGCTGTTTTTT
CDR3 protein: CAWSVPSIEPAGELFF

clone size: many
D gene: -
CDR3 length: 15
J gene: TRBJ2-6
V gene: TRBV7-2
CDR3 DNA: TGTGCCAGCAGCCCCACAGGGCGTGGGGCCAACGTCCTGACTTTC
CDR3 protein: CASSPTGRGANVLTF

clone size: many
D gene: -
CDR3 length: 14
J gene: TRBJ1-5
V gene: TRBV20-1
CDR3 DNA: TGCAGTGCTAGTTCTAGGAATAGCAATCAGCCCCAGCATTTT
CDR3 protein: CSASSRNSNQPQHF

clone size: many
D gene: TRBD1
CDR3 length: 13
J gene: TRBJ2-7
V gene: TRBV28
CDR3 DNA: TGTGCCAGCAGGTCGGACAGGAACGGAGGGCAGTACTTC
CDR3 protein: CASRSDRNGGQYF

clone size: many
D gene: TRBD1
CDR3 length: 14
J gene: TRBJ1-6
V gene: TRBV10-3
CDR3 DNA: TGTGCCATCAGCAGCCAGGGGGGCAATTCACCCCTCCACTTT
CDR3 protein: CAISSQGGNSPLHF

clone size: many
D gene: -
CDR3 length: 14
J gene: TRBJ1-1
V gene: TRBV28
CDR3 DNA: TGTGCCAGCAGGTTGGGACGTAATAGCGCTGAAGCTTTCTTT
CDR3 protein: CASRLGRNSAEAFF

clone size: -
D gene: -
CDR3 length: 13
J gene: TRBJ1-3
V gene: TRBV29-1
CDR3 DNA: TGCAGCGTGCAGGGAGGGTCTGGAAACACCATATATTTT
CDR3 protein: CSVQGGSGNTIYF

clone size: many
D gene: -
CDR3 length: 15
J gene: TRBJ2-1
V gene: TRBV7-9
CDR3 DNA: TGTGCCAGCAGCTCGGATCTATTAGGCCCCCGCGGGCAGTTCTTC
CDR3 protein: CASSSDLLGPRGQFF

clone size: many
D gene: TRBD2
CDR3 length: 18
J gene: TRBJ2-1
V gene: TRBV6-2/TRBV6-3
CDR3 DNA: TGTGCCAGCAGTTACTCGTACGCTAGCGGGGGCTCTTACAATGAGCAGTTCTTC
CDR3 protein: CASSYSYASGGSYNEQFF

clone size: -
D gene: -
CDR3 length: 15
J gene: TRBJ1-5
V gene: TRBV5-1
CDR3 DNA: TGCGCCAGCAGCTTGGAGGGTGCGGGCAATCAGCCCCAGCATTTT
CDR3 protein: CASSLEGAGNQPQHF